Each of the 24 T cell receptor beta chains below was sequenced from the same sample in a study of shared clonotypes between healthy human individuals. Profiled with immunoSEQ multiplex PCR; TCRdb holds only in-frame clones, not every one. The sample lists 2,500,000 or so clones, around 92% seen once, with approximately 0.41% in the top ten. The sample taken for sequencing was naive CD4+ T cells from PBMCs. Subset noted: CD45RA+ positively selected. These TCRs come from a man younger than 30 in good health. Some clones in this sample may be carry-over from other donors' samples.

The chain links TRBV7-9 to TRBJ1-2; D may be TRBD1 (6 bases). Trimming took 5 bases from V and 4 from J, leaving 17 bases between them. The CDR3 has 15 residues. Germline values: CDR1 SEHNR, CDR2 FQNEAQ (reference sequence). The CDR3 reads CASSTTNRVGYGYTF. The DNA for the CDR3 is TGTGCCAGCAGCACAACCAACAGGGTAGGCTATGGCTACACCTTC.

J is TRBJ1-1 and V is TRBV10-3; TRBD1 matches at 9 bases. The length of the CDR3 is 13 residues. The germline V gene has CDR1 ENHRY and CDR2 SYGVKD. Losses at the gene ends were 7 bases for V and 1 base for J; bases not matched to a gene: 1. The CDR3 loop reads CAIKGQGNTEAFF. The CDR3 nucleotides are TGTGCCATCAAGGGACAGGGGAACACTGAAGCTTTCTTT.

The V gene is TRBV5-1, the J gene TRBJ1-4; 9 bases fit TRBD1. The germline V gene encodes CDR1 SGHRS and CDR2 YFSETQ. There are 21 residues in the CDR3. V gave up 4 bases and J gave up 0 bases; unmatched junction bases: 19. The CDR3 DNA is TGCGCCAGCAGCCAGCTTCCCGGGACAGGGAAGGTGGGGTCAACTAATGAAAAACTGTTTTTT. It specifies CASSQLPGTGKVGSTNEKLFF.

The chain carries TRBV28 and TRBJ2-3; D call uncertain. The CDR3 contains 12 residues. Trimming took off 2 bases at V and 4 bases at J, with 4 bases between the two ends. The germline CDR1 and CDR2 sequences are MDHEN and SYDVKM. The CDR3 is CASSLISDTQYF. CDR3 nucleotide sequence: TGTGCCAGCAGTTTAATTTCAGATACGCAGTATTTT.

This clone turned up a few times. This rearrangement joins TRBV30 to TRBJ1-1, with D possibly matching TRBD1 (5 bases). The germline V and J ends were trimmed by 3 bases and 11 bases, with 16 bases remaining between them. There are 12 residues in the CDR3. Germline CDR1 GTSNPN, CDR2 SVGIG (reference sequence). Here the CDR3 reads CAWRRGKVDAFF. Written as DNA, the CDR3 is TGTGCCTGGAGGCGGGGGAAGGTAGACGCTTTCTTT.

CDR3 nucleotides: TGTGCCATCAGTGGGGCAGTCTCTGGAAACACCATATATTTT. This sequence encodes CAISGAVSGNTIYF. This rearrangement joins TRBV10-3 to TRBJ1-3; D is ambiguous. The CDR3 contains 14 residues. Germline lookup yields CDR1 ENHRY and CDR2 SYGVKD. Between the trimmed V and J ends, which lost 4 bases and 0 bases, there was a span of 7 bases.

Worth noting for this clone: At one of its ends the junction is not consistent with the germline gene, which may arise from a read error. J is TRBJ2-5 and V is TRBV7-9; D unresolved. This CDR3 contains 12 residues. The V gene's germline CDR1 is SEHNR and CDR2 FQNEAQ (reference sequence). The CDR3 spells CASSLTQGTQYF. CDR3 in DNA: TGTGCCAGCAGCTTAACGCAAGGGACCCAGTACTTC. Full variable domain (missing parts from reference TRBV7-9 and TRBJ2-5): DTGVSQNPRHKITKRGQNVTFRCDPISEHNRLYWYRQTLGQGPEFLTYFQNEAQLEKSRLLSDRFSAERPKGSFSTLEIQRTEQGDSAMYLCASSLTQGTQYFGPGTRLLVL.

The CDR3 DNA follows: TGTGCCAGCAGTAGCCTAGGGAACACTGAAGCTTTCTTT. Its protein is CASSSLGNTEAFF. V gene TRBV6-6 combines with J gene TRBJ1-1; no definite D call. The CDR3 loop spans 13 amino acids. V lost 5 bases and J lost 1, with 8 bases in between. The germline gives CDR1 MNHNY, CDR2 SVGAGI (reference sequence).

This clone was recorded only once. V usage is TRBV6-5 and J usage is TRBJ2-1; no clear D. The CDR3 contains 15 residues. V was clipped by 6 bases and J by 8 bases, with 20 bases between them. Germline V gene lookup returns CDR1 MNHEY and CDR2 SVGAGI. CDR3 DNA: TGTGCCAGCAGCAAGATCGATACAATTGGAGATGAGCAGTTCTTC. It translates to CASSKIDTIGDEQFF.

The rearrangement uses TRBV28 and TRBJ2-3; D unclear. The CDR3 has 15 amino acids. The V gene's germline CDR1 is MDHEN and CDR2 SYDVKM. Trimming shortened V by 5 bases and J by 7 bases, and 19 bases separated the two germline ends. Here the CDR3 DNA reads TGTGCCAGCAGTCCAGAATTGGGATCAGTAAATACGCAGTATTTT. It yields the protein CASSPELGSVNTQYF.

Only one count was recorded for this clone. The V gene is TRBV28, the J gene TRBJ2-7; possibly TRBD1 for D (6 bases). CDR1 is MDHEN and CDR2 is SYDVKM in the germline V gene. The V end lost 5 bases, the J end lost 6 bases, and 17 bases lay between the germline ends. The CDR3 has 14 amino acids. CDR3 DNA: TGTGCCAGCAGTCCGCCACAGGGCCGGCGCGAGCAGTACTTC. Amino acids: CASSPPQGRREQYF.

The rearrangement joins TRBV2 to TRBJ2-7; 8 bases match TRBD1. Germline CDR1 SNHLY, CDR2 FYNNEI. This CDR3 is built from 14 residues. The V gene end was trimmed by 5 bases and the J gene end by 3 bases; junction bases not matched to a gene: 6. Here the CDR3 DNA reads TGTGCCAGCAGTACCCTCGGACAGGGCTACGAGCAGTACTTC. It translates to CASSTLGQGYEQYF.

The chain links TRBV28 to TRBJ2-1; the match to TRBD1 covers 7 bases. The CDR3 has 14 amino acids. CDR1 is MDHEN and CDR2 is SYDVKM in the germline V gene. V shed 6 bases and J 8 bases; nucleotides not matched to a gene: 10. The CDR3, as DNA: TGTGCCAGCAGCCTTCCGGGACAGAACTATGAGCAGTTCTTC. Translating gives CASSLPGQNYEQFF.

The chain combines TRBV27 with TRBJ2-1; 12 bases map to TRBD2. Germline V gene sequence: CDR1 MNHEY, CDR2 SMNVEV (reference sequence). The ends lost 8 bases at V and 3 bases at J; junction bases unmatched: 11. The CDR3 is made up of 17 amino acids. Here the CDR3 DNA reads TGTGCCAGCGTGGGACTAGCGGGCCGGGGGATCTACAATGAGCAGTTCTTC. Encoded protein: CASVGLAGRGIYNEQFF.

The V call is TRBV5-4, the J call TRBJ1-5, with D unclear. The germline gives CDR1 SGHNT, CDR2 YYREEE (reference sequence). There are 13 residues in the CDR3. The V end was cut by 0 bases, the J end by 9 bases, with 10 bases between. CDR3 in DNA: TGTGCCAGCAGCTTGGACGGCGTCGGGCCCCAGCATTTT. It yields the protein CASSLDGVGPQHF.

V gene TRBV4-1 combines with J gene TRBJ2-7; 9 bases fit TRBD2. Germline V gene sequence: CDR1 MGHRA, CDR2 YSYEKL. CDR3 size: 15 residues. J gave up 2 bases and V 6 bases, and 8 bases lay outside the gene matches. The CDR3 loop is CASRSLAGLPYEQYF. The CDR3 DNA follows: TGCGCCAGCAGATCACTAGCGGGCCTCCCCTACGAGCAGTACTTC.

V is TRBV2 and J is TRBJ2-5, with TRBD2 matching over 12 bases. Germline trimming cut 7 bases from V and 5 bases from J; bases unmatched to any gene: 17. The germline V gene has CDR1 SNHLY and CDR2 FYNNEI. This CDR3 region has 18 residues. Written as DNA, the CDR3 is TGTGCCAGCAAGGGGGCTAGCGGGAGGGCCTTTATCTCCGAGACCCAGTACTTC. Residues: CASKGASGRAFISETQYF.

The chain couples TRBV20-1 to TRBJ2-7; D remains unclear. Germline V gene sequence: CDR1 DFQATT, CDR2 SNEGSKA (reference sequence). The V end lost 5 bases, the J end lost 6 bases, and 8 bases lay between the germline ends. The CDR3 covers 10 residues. The CDR3 protein is CSAPYPEQYF. DNA of the CDR3: TGCAGTGCTCCCTACCCCGAGCAGTACTTC.

This clone was detected only once. The V gene is TRBV9, the J gene TRBJ2-7; the D gene is possibly TRBD1 (6 bases). V lost 0 bases to trimming and J lost 7 bases, with 11 bases between them. The length of the CDR3 is 13 residues. Germline values: CDR1 SGDLS, CDR2 YYNGEE. The CDR3 region has the DNA TGTGCCAGCAGCGTAGGCTGGGGGCAGGAGCAGTACTTC. Its protein product is CASSVGWGQEQYF.

The chain is built from TRBV5-1 and TRBJ2-1, with TRBD2 matching over 10 bases. Germline assignment: CDR1 SGHRS and CDR2 YFSETQ. J was trimmed by 1 base and V by 4 bases; bases with no gene match: 8. The CDR3 has 17 residues. The CDR3 DNA sequence: TGCGCCAGCAGCCTTAGACTGACTAGCGGGTCCTACAATGAGCAGTTCTTC. Translating it yields CASSLRLTSGSYNEQFF.

This clone was seen more than once but under ten times. V usage is TRBV7-9 and J usage is TRBJ1-2; no clear D gene. Trimming stripped 5 bases from V and 4 bases from J, with 11 bases between. CDR3 size: 13 residues. Germline loops: CDR1 SEHNR, CDR2 FQNEAQ (reference sequence). The chain's CDR3 is CASSAGDLYGYTF. CDR3 sequence (DNA): TGTGCCAGCAGCGCCGGGGATCTCTATGGCTACACCTTC.

CDR3 region: CASSYSGSRDWGEQYF. The CDR3 DNA follows: TGTGCCAGCAGTTACTCAGGTTCGAGGGATTGGGGAGAGCAGTACTTC. This chain joins TRBV6-5 and TRBJ2-7, with a tentative D call TRBD2 (5 bases). The germline V gene has CDR1 MNHEY and CDR2 SVGAGI. Between the trimmed V and J ends, which lost 0 bases and 7 bases, there was a span of 19 bases. The length of the CDR3 is 16 residues.

This clone appeared a few times. The identical CDR3 is also encoded by other nucleotide sequences in the sample. The chain couples TRBV20-1 to TRBJ1-1, with no clear D. The germline CDR1 and CDR2 sequences are DFQATT and SNEGSKA (reference sequence). Trimming left V 3 bases short and J 7 bases short, with 9 bases between. The CDR3 consists of 11 residues. The CDR3 bases are TGCAGTGCTAGTTCCGGGATTGAAGCTTTCTTT. This gives the protein CSASSGIEAFF.

V usage is TRBV5-8 and J usage is TRBJ2-3; TRBD1 agrees at 7 bases. The CDR3 runs 16 residues. The germline CDR1 and CDR2 sequences are SGHTS and YDEGEE. Trimming took 5 bases from V and 0 from J; bases not matched to a gene: 9. The CDR3 sequence: CASSLTGTASTDTQYF. DNA for the CDR3: TGTGCCAGCAGTCTCACCGGGACAGCGAGCACAGATACGCAGTATTTT.